This T cell receptor (beta chain) was identified in a study of graft-versus-host responses after intestinal transplantation. Overall study: Each recipient received a multivisceral, liver-intestinal, or isolated intestinal graft. Tacrolimus and steroids were given for around three years to all recipients after anti-thymocyte globulin induction. Study results and limitations: Recipient bone marrow held GvH clones, some seen earlier in ileum or blood.

Germline lookup yields CDR1 MGHRA and CDR2 YSYEKL. The V end was cut by 0 bases, the J end by 2 bases, with 13 bases between. This CDR3 contains 16 residues. The table came from immunoSEQ multiplex PCR; TCRdb's copy has only in-frame clones and leaves some out. In the table there are some 9,500 clones, more than 25% of which are singletons. Responders (around 200,000, CFSE-labeled) met around 200,000 stimulators that were irradiated and violet-dye-labeled. After the reaction, proliferating CFSE-low CD3+CD4+ and CD3+CD8+ responders were sorted. Relative to its sample, this clone is medium-sized. The sample here was alloreactive CD8+ T cells from a mixed lymphocyte reaction culture, taken before intestinal transplant. The subset: CFSE-low proliferating T cells sorted from approximately 6-day pre-transplant mixed lymphocyte reaction (GvH or HvG direction). V is TRBV4-1 and J is TRBJ1-2; no definite D call. The TCR was taken from a human patient who received an intestinal transplant. The CDR3 loop is CASSQESEAFNYGYTF. The DNA of the CDR3 is TGCGCCAGCAGCCAAGAAAGTGAGGCGTTCAACTATGGCTACACCTTC.